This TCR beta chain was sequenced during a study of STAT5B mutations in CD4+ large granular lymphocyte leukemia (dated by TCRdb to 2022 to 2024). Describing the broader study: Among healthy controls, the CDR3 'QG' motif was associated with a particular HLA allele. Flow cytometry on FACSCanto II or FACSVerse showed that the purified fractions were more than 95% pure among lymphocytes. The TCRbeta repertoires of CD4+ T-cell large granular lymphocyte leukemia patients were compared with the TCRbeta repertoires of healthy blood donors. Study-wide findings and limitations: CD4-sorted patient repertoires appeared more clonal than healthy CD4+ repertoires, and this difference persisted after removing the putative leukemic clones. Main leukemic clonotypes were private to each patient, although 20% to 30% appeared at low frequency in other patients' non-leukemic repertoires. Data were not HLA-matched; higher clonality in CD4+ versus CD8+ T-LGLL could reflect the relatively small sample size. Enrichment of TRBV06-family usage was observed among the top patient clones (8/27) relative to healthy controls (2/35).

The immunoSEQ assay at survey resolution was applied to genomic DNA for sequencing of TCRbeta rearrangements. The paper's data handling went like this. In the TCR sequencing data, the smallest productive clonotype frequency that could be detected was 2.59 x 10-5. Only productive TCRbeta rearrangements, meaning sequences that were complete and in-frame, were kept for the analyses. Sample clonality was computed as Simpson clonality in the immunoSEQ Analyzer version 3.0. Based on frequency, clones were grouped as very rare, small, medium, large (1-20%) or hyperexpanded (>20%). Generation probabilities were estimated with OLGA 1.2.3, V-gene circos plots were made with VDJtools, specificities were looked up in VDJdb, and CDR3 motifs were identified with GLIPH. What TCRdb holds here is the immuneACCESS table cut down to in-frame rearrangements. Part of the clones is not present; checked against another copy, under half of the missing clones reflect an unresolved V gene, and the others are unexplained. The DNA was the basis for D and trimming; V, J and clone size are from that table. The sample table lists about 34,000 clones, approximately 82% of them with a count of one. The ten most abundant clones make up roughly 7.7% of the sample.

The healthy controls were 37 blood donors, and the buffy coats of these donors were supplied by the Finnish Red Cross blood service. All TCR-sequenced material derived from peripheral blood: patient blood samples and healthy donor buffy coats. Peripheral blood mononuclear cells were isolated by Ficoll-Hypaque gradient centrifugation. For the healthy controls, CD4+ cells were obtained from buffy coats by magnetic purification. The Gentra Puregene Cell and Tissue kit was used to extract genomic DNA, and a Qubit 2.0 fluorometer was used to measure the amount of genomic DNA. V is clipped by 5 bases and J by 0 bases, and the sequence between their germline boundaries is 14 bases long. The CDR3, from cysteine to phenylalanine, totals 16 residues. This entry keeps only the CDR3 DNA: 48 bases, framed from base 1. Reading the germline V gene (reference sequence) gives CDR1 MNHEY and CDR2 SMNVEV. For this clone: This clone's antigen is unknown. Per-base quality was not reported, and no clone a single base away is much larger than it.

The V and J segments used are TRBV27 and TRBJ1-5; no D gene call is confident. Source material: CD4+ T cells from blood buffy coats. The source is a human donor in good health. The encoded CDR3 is CASSPRVRNSNQPQHF. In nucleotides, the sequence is TGTGCCAGCAGTCCCCGGGTCAGAAATAGCAATCAGCCCCAGCATTTT.